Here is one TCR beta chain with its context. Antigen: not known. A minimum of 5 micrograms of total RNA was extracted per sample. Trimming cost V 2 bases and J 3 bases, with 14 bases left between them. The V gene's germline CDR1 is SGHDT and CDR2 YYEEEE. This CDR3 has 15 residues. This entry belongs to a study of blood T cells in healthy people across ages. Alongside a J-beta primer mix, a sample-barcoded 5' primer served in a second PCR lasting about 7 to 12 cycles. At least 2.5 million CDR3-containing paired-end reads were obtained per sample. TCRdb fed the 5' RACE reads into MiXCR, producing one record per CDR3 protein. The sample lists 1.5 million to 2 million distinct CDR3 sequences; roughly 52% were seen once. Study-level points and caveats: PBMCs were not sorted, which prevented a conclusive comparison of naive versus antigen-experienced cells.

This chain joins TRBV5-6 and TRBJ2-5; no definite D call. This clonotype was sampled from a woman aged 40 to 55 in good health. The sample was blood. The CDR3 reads CASSFLRIGEETQYF. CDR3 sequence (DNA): TGTGCCAGCAGCTTCCTTCGGATTGGAGAAGAGACCCAGTACTTC.